This is a list of T cell receptor beta chains from one sample in a study of blood T cells in healthy people across ages. TCRdb passed the 5' RACE reads through MiXCR, listing each CDR3 protein once. The sample holds 950,000 to 1,200,000 distinct CDR3 sequences, roughly two fifths seen once. The sample taken for sequencing was blood. Receptors originate from a man in his late teens or twenties in good health. Each CDR3 is given with its conserved first and last residue. A D gene is named only where the DNA matches it firmly. Size is omitted from some rows. Given values are once, few, many or a class for expanded clones.

abundance	v_gene	d_gene	j_gene	CDR3nt	CDR3aa
-	TRBV27	-	TRBJ1-2	TGTGCCAGCAGTTCGCCACTGAGCGGGGGCCTCCTGAATGGCTACACCTTC	CASSSPLSGGLLNGYTF
-	TRBV20-1	-	TRBJ2-1	TGCAGTGCTAGAACACTACTCGGACCATCCTACAATGAGCAGTTCTTC	CSARTLLGPSYNEQFF
-	TRBV6-5	TRBD1	TRBJ1-1	TGTGCCAGCAAACCATCAGCCGGGACAGGGCGTACTGAAGCTTTCTTT	CASKPSAGTGRTEAFF
few	TRBV12-3/TRBV12-4	-	TRBJ2-5	TGTGCCAGCAGTGTTGTGAGCGGCCAAGAGACCCAGTACTTC	CASSVVSGQETQYF
few	TRBV7-9	-	TRBJ2-5	TGTGCCAGCAGCCAAAAGTCGGTGTTCCTATACACACAAGAGACCCAGTACTTC	CASSQKSVFLYTQETQYF
-	TRBV5-1	TRBD1	TRBJ2-7	TGCGCCAGCAGCTCGGGGACAGGGAGCCAATACGAGCAGTACTTC	CASSSGTGSQYEQYF
few	TRBV6-1	-	TRBJ2-7	TGTGCCAGCAGTGAGAACAGGCTATCCTACGAGCAGTACTTC	CASSENRLSYEQYF
-	TRBV29-1	TRBD1	TRBJ1-2	TGCAGCGTAGCGGGACAGGGCGGCTACACCTTC	CSVAGQGGYTF
-	TRBV9	-	TRBJ2-1	TGTGCCAGCAGCTCCCGGGACATAGAGGGTGAGCAGTTCTTC	CASSSRDIEGEQFF
few	TRBV10-3	-	TRBJ2-5	TGTGCCATCAGTGTCTCGAGGGGATTCCAAGAGACCCAGTACTTC	CAISVSRGFQETQYF
-	TRBV7-2	-	TRBJ2-4	TGTGCCAGCAGCCCCCGGGTGGCAGAGATAGCCAAAAACATTCAGTACTTC	CASSPRVAEIAKNIQYF
-	TRBV12-3/TRBV12-4	TRBD2	TRBJ2-3	TGTGCCAGCAGTCCCACTGGACTAGCGGGGGGCAGGGATACGCAGTATTTT	CASSPTGLAGGRDTQYF
-	TRBV27	-	TRBJ1-5	TGTGCCAGCAGTTTGTGGGCAGCATCCGATCAGCCCCAGCATTTT	CASSLWAASDQPQHF
-	TRBV4-3	-	TRBJ2-1	TGCGCCAGCAGCTCGCGGGGGCCATCGGTCAATGAGCAGTTCTTC	CASSSRGPSVNEQFF
-	TRBV20-1	TRBD1	TRBJ1-2	TGCAGTGCTAGAACAGGGGGGGGATTCGGTGGCTACACCTTC	CSARTGGGFGGYTF
few	TRBV20-1	TRBD2	TRBJ2-3	TGCAGTGCCAGCCCGTGGGCTAGCGGGCCGTACACAGATACGCAGTATTTT	CSASPWASGPYTDTQYF
-	TRBV20-1	-	TRBJ2-7	TGCAGTGCTAGAGACCTGGCCAGAGACTACGAGCAGTACTTC	CSARDLARDYEQYF
-	TRBV2	TRBD2	TRBJ2-7	TGTGCCAGTGACCGCGGACTAGCGTTATCCCACGAGCAGTACTTC	CASDRGLALSHEQYF
few	TRBV12-3/TRBV12-4	-	TRBJ1-1	TGTGCCAGCAGTCCGATGAGCACTGAAGCTTTCTTT	CASSPMSTEAFF
few	TRBV4-1	-	TRBJ1-5	TGCGCCAGCAGCCAAGACCGGGGGGGTGGTCAGCCCCAGCATTTT	CASSQDRGGGQPQHF
-	TRBV7-8	-	TRBJ1-6	TGTGCCAGCAGCCCGCTCGACAGTAGGCATTCACCCCTCCACTTT	CASSPLDSRHSPLHF
-	TRBV7-9	TRBD1	TRBJ1-5	TGTGCCAGCAGCTCGACCACTAATCGGGACAGCCAGCATTTT	CASSSTTNRDSQHF
few	TRBV20-1	-	TRBJ1-5	TGCAGTGCTAGAAAGGGCAATCAGCCCCAGCATTTT	CSARKGNQPQHF
-	TRBV29-1	TRBD1	TRBJ2-5	TGCAGCGTGACACAAGACAGGGGGGAGACCCAGTACTTC	CSVTQDRGETQYF
-	TRBV11-2	-	TRBJ2-1	TGTGCCAGCAGCTCACTACGCAATGAGCAGTTCTTC	CASSSLRNEQFF
-	TRBV2	-	TRBJ1-2	TGTGCCAGCATAGCAGGGTACGATGGCTACACCTTC	CASIAGYDGYTF
-	TRBV12-5	TRBD1	TRBJ2-5	TGTGCTAGTGGTTTGGTAGAGACAGGGTCAGAGACCCAGTACTTC	CASGLVETGSETQYF
many	TRBV20-1	-	TRBJ1-2	TGCAGTGCTAGAGATTCGGACTATGGCTACACCTTC	CSARDSDYGYTF
-	TRBV14	-	TRBJ1-2	TGTGCCAGCAGCCAAGATGCCTTCTATGGCTACACCTTC	CASSQDAFYGYTF
-	TRBV20-1	-	TRBJ2-7	TGCAGTGCCCCGGACGGAAACTCCTACGAGCAGTACTTC	CSAPDGNSYEQYF
-	TRBV7-9	-	TRBJ2-5	TGTGCCAGCAGCTTAGCGTGGGACTCCCAGGGGGAGACCCAGTACTTC	CASSLAWDSQGETQYF
-	TRBV6-2/TRBV6-3	TRBD1	TRBJ1-5	TGTGCCAGCCGGACAGGGGGAATTCAGCCCCAGCATTTT	CASRTGGIQPQHF
once	TRBV4-3	-	TRBJ2-1	TGCGCCAGCAGCCAAGTGGACCGCTTCTCCACCAATGAGCAGTTCTTC	CASSQVDRFSTNEQFF
-	TRBV5-6	TRBD1	TRBJ1-5	TGTGCCAGCAGTCTTTTTGAGACAGGGGACTCCAATCAGCCCCAGCATTTT	CASSLFETGDSNQPQHF
few	TRBV18	-	TRBJ1-2	TGTGCCAGCTCAGCTCGACAAACGGATGGCTACACCTTC	CASSARQTDGYTF
-	TRBV3-1	-	TRBJ1-1	-	CASSQDSGQGSPEAFF
-	TRBV3-1	TRBD1	TRBJ1-1	TGTGCCAGCAGCCGGTCGCTGGGACAGGGCGGGACTGAAGCTTTCTTT	CASSRSLGQGGTEAFF
few	TRBV5-6	-	TRBJ1-2	TGTGCCAGCAGTGCCAGTTTCAACTATGGCTACACCTTC	CASSASFNYGYTF
-	TRBV19	-	TRBJ2-1	TGTGCCAGACCTTACAATGAGCAGTTCTTC	CARPYNEQFF
few	TRBV29-1	TRBD1	TRBJ2-3	TGCAGCGTTGAACCGGGGGACAGGGTAACAGATACGCAGTATTTT	CSVEPGDRVTDTQYF
-	TRBV12-3/TRBV12-4	-	TRBJ1-1	TGTGCCAGCAGTTTCTGGATTGGGGACACTGAAGCTTTCTTT	CASSFWIGDTEAFF
few	TRBV30	-	TRBJ2-1	TGTGCCTGGAGTGTTATCTACAATGAGCAGTTCTTC	CAWSVIYNEQFF
few	TRBV24-1	-	TRBJ1-5	TGTGCCACCGGTGAGGGGGGGCCTTCCCACTATAGCAATCAGCCCCAGCATTTT	CATGEGGPSHYSNQPQHF
-	TRBV6-2/TRBV6-3	-	TRBJ2-6	TGTGCCTGTGAGGGACACCCCTCTGGGGCCAACGTCCTGACTTTC	CACEGHPSGANVLTF